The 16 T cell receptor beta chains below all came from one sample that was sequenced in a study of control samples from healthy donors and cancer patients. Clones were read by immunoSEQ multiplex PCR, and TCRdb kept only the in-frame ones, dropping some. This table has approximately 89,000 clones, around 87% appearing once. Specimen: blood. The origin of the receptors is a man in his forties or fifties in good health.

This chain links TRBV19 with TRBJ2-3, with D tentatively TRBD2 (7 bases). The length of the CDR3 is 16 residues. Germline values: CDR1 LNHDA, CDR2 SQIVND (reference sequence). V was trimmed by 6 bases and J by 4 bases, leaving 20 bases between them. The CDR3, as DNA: TGTGCCAGTAGGGCCCCGGGGGGCGCATCCGCAGATACGCAGTATTTT. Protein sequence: CASRAPGGASADTQYF.

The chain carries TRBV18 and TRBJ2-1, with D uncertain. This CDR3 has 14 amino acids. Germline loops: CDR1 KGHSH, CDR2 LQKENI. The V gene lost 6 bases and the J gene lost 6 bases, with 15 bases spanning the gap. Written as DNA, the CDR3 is TGTGCCAGCTCCCTAACTGTTAGCCCCAATGAGCAGTTCTTC. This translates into CASSLTVSPNEQFF.

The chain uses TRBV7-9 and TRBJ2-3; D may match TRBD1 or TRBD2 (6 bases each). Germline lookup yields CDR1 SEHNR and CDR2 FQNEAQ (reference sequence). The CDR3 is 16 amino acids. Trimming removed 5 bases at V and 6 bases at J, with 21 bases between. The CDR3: CASSGLGGTSADTQYF. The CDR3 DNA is TGTGCCAGCAGCGGGCTAGGGGGGACCTCGGCGGATACGCAGTATTTT.

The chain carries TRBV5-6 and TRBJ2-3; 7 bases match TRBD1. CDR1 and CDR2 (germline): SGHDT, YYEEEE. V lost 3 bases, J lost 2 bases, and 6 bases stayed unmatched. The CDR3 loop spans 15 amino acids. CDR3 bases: TGTGCCAGCAGCTGGGGACAGAGGGTCACAGATACGCAGTATTTT. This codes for CASSWGQRVTDTQYF.

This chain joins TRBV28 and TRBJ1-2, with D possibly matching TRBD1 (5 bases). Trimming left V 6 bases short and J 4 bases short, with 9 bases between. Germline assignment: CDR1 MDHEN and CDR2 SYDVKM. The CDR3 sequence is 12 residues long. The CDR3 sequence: CASRRQPYGYTF. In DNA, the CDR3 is TGTGCCAGCAGACGACAGCCCTATGGCTACACCTTC.

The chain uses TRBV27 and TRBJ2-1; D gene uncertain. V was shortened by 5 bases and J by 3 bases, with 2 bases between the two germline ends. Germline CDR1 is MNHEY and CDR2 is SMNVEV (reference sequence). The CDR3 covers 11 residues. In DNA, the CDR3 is TGTGCCAGCAGTAACTACAATGAGCAGTTCTTC. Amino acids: CASSNYNEQFF.

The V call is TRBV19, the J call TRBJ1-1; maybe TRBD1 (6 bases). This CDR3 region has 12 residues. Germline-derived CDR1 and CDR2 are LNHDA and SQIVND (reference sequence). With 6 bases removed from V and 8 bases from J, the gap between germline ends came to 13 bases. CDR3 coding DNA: TGTGCCAGTAGCCATGGACAGCAAGAAGCTTTCTTT. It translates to CASSHGQQEAFF.

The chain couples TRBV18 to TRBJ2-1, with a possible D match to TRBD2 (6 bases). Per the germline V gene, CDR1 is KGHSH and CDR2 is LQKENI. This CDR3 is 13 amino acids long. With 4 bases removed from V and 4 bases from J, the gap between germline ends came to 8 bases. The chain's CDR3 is CASSLEGYNEQFF. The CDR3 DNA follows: TGTGCCAGCTCACTGGAGGGGTACAATGAGCAGTTCTTC.

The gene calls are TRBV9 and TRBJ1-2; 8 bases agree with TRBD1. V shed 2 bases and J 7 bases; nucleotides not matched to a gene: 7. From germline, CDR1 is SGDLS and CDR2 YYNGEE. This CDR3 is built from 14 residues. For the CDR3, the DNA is TGTGCCAGCAGCGTTGGGACAGGCGACCTTGGCTACACCTTC. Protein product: CASSVGTGDLGYTF.

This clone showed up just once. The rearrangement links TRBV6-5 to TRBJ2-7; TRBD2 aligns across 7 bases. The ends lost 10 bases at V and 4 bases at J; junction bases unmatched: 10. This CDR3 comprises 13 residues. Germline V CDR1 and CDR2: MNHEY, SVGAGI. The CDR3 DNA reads TGTGCCACGAGGGAGCGGGGCCCTTACGAGCAGTACTTC. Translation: CATRERGPYEQYF.

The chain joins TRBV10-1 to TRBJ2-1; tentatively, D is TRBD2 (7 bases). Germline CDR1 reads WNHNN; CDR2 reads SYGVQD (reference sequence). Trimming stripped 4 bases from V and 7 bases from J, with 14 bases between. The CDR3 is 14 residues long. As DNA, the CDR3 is TGCGCCAGCAGTGGGGCGGGGGCGCGGAATGAGCAGTTCTTC. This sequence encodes CASSGAGARNEQFF.

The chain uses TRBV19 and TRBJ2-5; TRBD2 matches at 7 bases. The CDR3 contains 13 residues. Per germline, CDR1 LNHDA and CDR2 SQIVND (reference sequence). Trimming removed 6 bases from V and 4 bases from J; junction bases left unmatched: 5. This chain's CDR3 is CASRGGVRETQYF. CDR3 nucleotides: TGTGCCAGTAGGGGGGGGGTTCGAGAGACCCAGTACTTC.

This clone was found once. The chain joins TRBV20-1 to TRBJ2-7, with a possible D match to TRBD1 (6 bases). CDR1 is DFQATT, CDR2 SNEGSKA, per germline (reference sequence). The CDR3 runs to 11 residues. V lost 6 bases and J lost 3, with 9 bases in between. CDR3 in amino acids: CSAVTGYEQYV. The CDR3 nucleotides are TGCAGTGCCGTGACAGGCTACGAGCAGTACGTC.

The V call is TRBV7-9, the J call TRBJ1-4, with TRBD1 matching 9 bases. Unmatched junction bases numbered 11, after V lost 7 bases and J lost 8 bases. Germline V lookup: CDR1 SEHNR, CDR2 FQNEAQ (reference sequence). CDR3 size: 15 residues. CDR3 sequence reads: CASNSPGQGREKLFF. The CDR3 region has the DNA TGTGCCAGCAACTCGCCGGGACAGGGAAGGGAAAAACTGTTTTTT.

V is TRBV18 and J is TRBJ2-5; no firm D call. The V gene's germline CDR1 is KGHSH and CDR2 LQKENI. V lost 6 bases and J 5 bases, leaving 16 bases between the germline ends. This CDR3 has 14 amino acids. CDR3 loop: CASSRTAIVETQYF. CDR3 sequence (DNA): TGTGCCAGCTCCAGGACGGCGATCGTGGAGACCCAGTACTTC.

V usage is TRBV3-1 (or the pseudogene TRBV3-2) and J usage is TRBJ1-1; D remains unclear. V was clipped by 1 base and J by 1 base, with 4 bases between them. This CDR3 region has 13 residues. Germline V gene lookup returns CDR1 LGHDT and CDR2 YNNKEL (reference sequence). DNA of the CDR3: TGTGCCAGCAGCCAAGTGGGGAACACTGAAGCTTTCTTT. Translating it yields CASSQVGNTEAFF.